This T cell receptor (beta chain) emerged from a study of T cell responses to AZD1222 COVID-19 vaccine (dated by TCRdb to the early 2020s). At the level of the whole study: A total of 240 or so trial participants underwent TCR sequencing, of whom 207 had received two doses of AZD1222 and around 26 had received two doses of the MenACWY control vaccine. Trial participants were enrolled by age into subgroups of 18-55, 56-69 and 70-plus years, and around 150, 28 and 57 TCR-sequenced participants, respectively, were included in these subgroups. Paper-wide results and their limitations: The vaccine-associated CD4 TCRs covered the entire spike protein, and the dominant responses fell in regions 160-218 and 743-854. After two AZD1222 doses, both the breadth and the depth of spike-specific TCRs were significantly higher than at day 0 and than in MenACWY recipients. Conclusions about previously exposed vaccinees are limited because only five or six AZD1222 recipients were SARS-CoV-2 seropositive at baseline. Participants were mostly white British, with more females than males. The authors suggested clonal diversity may have been underestimated. Because no day 14 peak-response samples were available, repertoires were characterized only after the peak T cell response. The 56-69-year group was small, and its depth increase did not reach significance, likely because of low power. Nearly half of unique spike-specific TCRs reportedly recognized epitopes outside regions mutated in the B.1.351 and B.1.1.7 variants.

The CDR3 regions of human TCRbeta chains were analyzed by immunosequencing. The authors' pipeline ran thus. Repertoire TCRs were checked for matches against a reference library of SARS-CoV-2-specific TCRs that had been generated using the MIRA antigen-specificity platform. Breadth was defined as the fraction of unique TCRs that were SARS-CoV-2-associated. Depth was defined as the fraction of total T cells that were SARS-CoV-2-associated. Using the MIRA data, each spike-specific TCR was assigned both to the spike region to which the TCR was reactive and to a CD4 or CD8 class. Log10-transformed breadth and depth values were compared by one-way ANOVA with Sidak's multiple comparisons tests. This immuneACCESS table, as held by TCRdb, lists in-frame sequences with V and J called but not all clones. Of the missing ones, under half trace to an unresolved V gene in checked studies; the others have no known cause. V, J and clone size derive from that table, while D and trimming were established from the DNA sequence. For this sample the table gives 85,000 or so clones, of which about 86% were detected only once. The top ten hold roughly 5.6% of the sample.

The time point label on this specimen signifies: about 28 days (+/-7) after the second vaccine dose. AZD1222 recipients with second doses at about 4 weeks or about 12 weeks were pooled, because spike-specific TCR depth and breadth did not differ between schedules. The vaccinee samples were drawn from two UK trials, COV001 and COV002, one of which was a single-blind randomized controlled phase 2/3 trial testing AZD1222 (ChAdOx1 nCoV-19) in healthy adults. For TCRbeta chain sequencing, PBMC samples were collected from trial participants at day 0 and at day 28 after the second dose. In the case of this clone: Which antigen it targets is not known. No qualities accompany the bases; no much larger clone lies one base away.

The germline V gene sets CDR1 to LGHNA and CDR2 to YNFKEQ. Including the terminal cysteine and phenylalanine, the CDR3 comprises 14 residues. The sequence is cut down to CDR3 DNA, 42 bases in frame from base 1. Here V drops 4 bases and J drops 3 bases, and the junction holds 3 bases not matched to any gene. The rearranged segments are TRBV4-2 and TRBJ1-5; TRBD1 agrees with 7 junctional bases. The sequence was collected from an adult who received the AZD1222 COVID-19 vaccine. Here the sequenced sample was peripheral blood, taken 28 days after the second AZD1222 dose. The DNA sequence reads TGTGCCAGCAGCCTCGGGACAGACAATCAGCCCCAGCATTTT. Its translation reads: CASSLGTDNQPQHF.